These 11 T cell receptor beta chains originate from one sample sequenced in a study of blood T cell repertoires in COVID-19. Profiled with immunoSEQ multiplex PCR; TCRdb holds only in-frame clones, not every one. The data show approximately 210,000 clones, 75% to 90% seen once. The sequenced sample consisted of peripheral blood. These receptor sequences come from a woman aged 40 to 50 with acute or convalescent COVID-19.

This chain uses TRBV2 with TRBJ1-2, with D perhaps TRBD1 (5 bases). The germline gives CDR1 SNHLY, CDR2 FYNNEI. Trimming pared 4 bases from V and 2 bases from J, leaving 11 bases between. This CDR3 has 14 residues. The DNA for the CDR3 is TGTGCCAGCAGTGGTGGCAGGGTGAACTATGGCTACACCTTC. It codes for CASSGGRVNYGYTF.

The chain uses TRBV6-2 or TRBV6-3 and TRBJ1-2, with 10 bases matching TRBD1. Germline CDR1 reads MNHEY; CDR2 reads SVGEGT. CDR3 length: 14 amino acids. Trimming at V came to 4 bases and at J to 6 bases, leaving 5 bases not matched to a gene. Written as DNA, the CDR3 is TGTGCCAGCAGTTCGGGACAGGGGAACCATGGCTACACCTTC. It is translated as CASSSGQGNHGYTF.

Only a few counts were recorded for this clone. J is TRBJ1-4 and V is TRBV7-7, with D perhaps TRBD1 (5 bases). The length of the CDR3 is 15 residues. Trimming stripped 5 bases from V and 5 bases from J, with 15 bases between. The V gene's germline CDR1 is SSHAT and CDR2 FNYEAQ (reference sequence). Here the CDR3 reads CASSPGRGGNEKLFF. In DNA, the CDR3 is TGTGCCAGCAGCCCTGGACGGGGGGGGAATGAAAAACTGTTTTTT. Filled out from reference TRBV7-7 and TRBJ1-4, the complete variable domain reads GAGVSQSPRYKVTKRGQDVTLRCDPISSHATLYWYQQALGQGPEFLTYFNYEAQPDKSGLPSDRFSAERPEGSISTLTIQRTEQRDSAMYRCASSPGRGGNEKLFFGSGTQLSVL.

The chain carries TRBV25-1 and TRBJ1-3, with 7 bases that match TRBD1. Per germline, CDR1 MGHDK and CDR2 SYGVNS. The CDR3 extends over 15 amino acids. The ends lost 3 bases at V and 7 bases at J; junction bases unmatched: 9. DNA of the CDR3: TGTGCCAGCAGTGATTACAGGGGAATAGGGAACACCATATATTTT. It encodes CASSDYRGIGNTIYF.

This clone was counted a few times. The chain uses TRBV3-1 (or the pseudogene TRBV3-2) and TRBJ2-2; D is undetermined. The ends were cut back, 4 bases at V and 0 bases at J, with 3 bases in the middle. Germline assignment: CDR1 LGHDT and CDR2 YNNKEL (reference sequence). The length of the CDR3 is 13 residues. This CDR3 reads CASSRPNTGELFF. The CDR3 coding sequence is TGTGCCAGCAGCCGGCCGAACACCGGGGAGCTGTTTTTT.

The gene calls are TRBV5-1 and TRBJ1-3, with a tentative D call TRBD1 (6 bases). The CDR3 is made up of 17 amino acids. Germline lookup yields CDR1 SGHRS and CDR2 YFSETQ. The V gene lost 4 bases and the J gene lost 0 bases, with 17 bases spanning the gap. CDR3 in DNA: TGCGCCAGCAGCGTTGGGGGGGGCAGAGCCTCTGGAAACACCATATATTTT. It is translated as CASSVGGGRASGNTIYF.

This clone was seen only a few times. The V gene is TRBV12-3 or TRBV12-4, the J gene TRBJ2-3, with a tentative D call TRBD1 (5 bases). V lost 8 bases to trimming and J lost 4 bases, with 10 bases between them. This CDR3 is built from 12 residues. The CDR3 DNA sequence: TGTGCCAGCCACATCAGGGCAGATACGCAGTATTTT. Its protein is CASHIRADTQYF.

The rearrangement joins TRBV5-1 to TRBJ2-3, with TRBD2 identical over 9 bases. Germline CDR1 is SGHRS and CDR2 is YFSETQ. After removal of 4 bases from V and 5 bases from J, the junction contained 8 bases not matched to a gene. The CDR3 is 15 amino acids. CDR3 sequence (DNA): TGCGCCAGCAGCCTCGCGGGGGGGGGCGTAGATACGCAGTATTTT. Translating it yields CASSLAGGGVDTQYF.

The chain carries TRBV5-1 and TRBJ2-5, with D uncertain. The CDR3 length is 16 residues. Germline V lookup: CDR1 SGHRS, CDR2 YFSETQ. Trimming cost V 0 bases and J 2 bases, with 14 bases left between them. The CDR3: CASSLVVAAPQETQYF. Here the CDR3 DNA reads TGCGCCAGCAGCTTGGTGGTAGCAGCCCCACAAGAGACCCAGTACTTC. The whole variable domain, remainder taken from reference TRBV5-1 and TRBJ2-5, is KAGVTQTPRYLIKTRGQQVTLSCSPISGHRSVSWYQQTPGQGLQFLFEYFSETQRNKGNFPGRFSGRQFSNSRSEMNVSTLELGDSALYLCASSLVVAAPQETQYFGPGTRLLVL.

The chain couples TRBV6-5 to TRBJ2-2; D is perhaps TRBD1 (5 bases). The CDR3 is 15 residues long. Germline values: CDR1 MNHEY, CDR2 SVGAGI. V shed 6 bases and J shed 0 bases, with 11 bases lying between them. CDR3 sequence (DNA): TGTGCCAGCAGCCTAGGGGTAACGAACACCGGGGAGCTGTTTTTT. Translation gives CASSLGVTNTGELFF.

This clone was recorded once. The chain couples TRBV5-6 to TRBJ1-5, with a tentative D call TRBD1 (6 bases). Trimming shortened V by 2 bases and J by 2 bases, and 11 bases separated the two germline ends. The CDR3 totals 15 residues. Germline V gene data show CDR1 as SGHDT and CDR2 as YYEEEE. The CDR3 region is CASSFTGYGNQPQHF. The DNA of the CDR3 is TGTGCCAGCAGCTTTACAGGGTATGGCAATCAGCCCCAGCATTTT. The whole variable domain, remainder taken from reference TRBV5-6 and TRBJ1-5, is DAGVTQSPTHLIKTRGQQVTLRCSPKSGHDTVSWYQQALGQGPQFIFQYYEEEERQRGNFPDRFSGHQFPNYSSELNVNALLLGDSALYLCASSFTGYGNQPQHFGDGTRLSIL.